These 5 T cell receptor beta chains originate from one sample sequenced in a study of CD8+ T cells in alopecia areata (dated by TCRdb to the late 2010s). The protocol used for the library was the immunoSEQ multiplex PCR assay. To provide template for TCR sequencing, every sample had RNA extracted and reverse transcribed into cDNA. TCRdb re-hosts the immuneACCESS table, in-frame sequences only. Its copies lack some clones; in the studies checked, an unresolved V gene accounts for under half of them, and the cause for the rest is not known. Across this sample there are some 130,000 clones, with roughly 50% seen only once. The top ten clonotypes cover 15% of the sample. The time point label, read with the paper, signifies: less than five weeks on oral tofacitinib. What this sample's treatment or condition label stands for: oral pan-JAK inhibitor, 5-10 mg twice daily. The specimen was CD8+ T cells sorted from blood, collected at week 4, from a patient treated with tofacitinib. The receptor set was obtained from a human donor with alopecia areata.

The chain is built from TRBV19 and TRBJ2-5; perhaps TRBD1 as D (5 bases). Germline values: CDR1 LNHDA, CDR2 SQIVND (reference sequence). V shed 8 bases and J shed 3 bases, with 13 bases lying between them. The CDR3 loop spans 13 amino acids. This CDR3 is CASSEDIEETQYF. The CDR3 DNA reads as TGTGCCAGTTCAGAGGACATTGAAGAGACCCAGTACTTC.

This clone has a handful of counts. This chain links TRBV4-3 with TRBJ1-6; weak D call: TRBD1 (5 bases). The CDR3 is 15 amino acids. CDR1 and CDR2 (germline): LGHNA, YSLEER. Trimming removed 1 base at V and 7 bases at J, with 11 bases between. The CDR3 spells CASSQGRVGNSPLHF. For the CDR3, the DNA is TGCGCCAGCAGCCAAGGCAGGGTAGGCAATTCACCCCTCCACTTT.

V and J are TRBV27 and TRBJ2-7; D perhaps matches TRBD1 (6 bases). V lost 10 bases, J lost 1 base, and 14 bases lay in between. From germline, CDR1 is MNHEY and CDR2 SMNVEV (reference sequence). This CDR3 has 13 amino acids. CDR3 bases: TGTGCCACCTCGACAGGCCGATCCTACGAGCAGTACTTC. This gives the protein CATSTGRSYEQYF.

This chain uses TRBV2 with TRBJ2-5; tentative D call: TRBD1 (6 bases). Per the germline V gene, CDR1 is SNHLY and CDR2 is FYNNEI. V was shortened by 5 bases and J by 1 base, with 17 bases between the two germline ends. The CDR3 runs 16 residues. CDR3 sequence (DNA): TGTGCCAGCAGTAACGGACAGCCTCCCCCCCAAGAGACCCAGTACTTC. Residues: CASSNGQPPPQETQYF. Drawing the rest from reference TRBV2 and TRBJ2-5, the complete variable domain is EPEVTQTPSHQVTQMGQEVILRCVPISNHLYFYWYRQILGQKVEFLVSFYNNEISEKSEIFDDQFSVERPDGSNFTLKIRSTKLEDSAMYFCASSNGQPPPQETQYFGPGTRLLVL.

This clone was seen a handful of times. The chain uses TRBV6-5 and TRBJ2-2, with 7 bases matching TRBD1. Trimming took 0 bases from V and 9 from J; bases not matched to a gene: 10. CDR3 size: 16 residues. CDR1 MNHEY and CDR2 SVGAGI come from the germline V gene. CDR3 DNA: TGTGCCAGCAGTTACTCAACCGGGACAGCCATCTGGGAGCTGTTTTTT. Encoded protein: CASSYSTGTAIWELFF.